The 29 T cell receptor beta chains presented below share a single source sample, sequenced in a study of cytomegalovirus exposure and HLA in healthy donors (dated by TCRdb to about 2017). The library was generated by the immunoSEQ multiplex PCR assay. TCRdb mirrors the immuneACCESS table, restricted to in-frame sequences. Some clones are absent from its copies; in checked studies, under half trace to an unresolved V gene, and the reason for the others is unknown. The sample table holds fewer than 400,000 clones, of which 75% to 90% were seen once. The leading ten clones occupy 0.84% of the sample. Sequenced material: PBMCs. These receptors all come from a woman younger than 35 in good health and CMV-seronegative.

V and J are TRBV5-1 and TRBJ2-7; 9 positions agree with TRBD2. The CDR3 runs 16 residues. Trimming at V came to 0 bases and at J to 1 base, leaving 5 bases not matched to a gene. CDR1 is SGHRS and CDR2 is YFSETQ in the germline V gene. The chain's CDR3 is CASSLVASGTSYEQYF. In DNA form, the CDR3 reads TGCGCCAGCAGCTTGGTGGCTAGCGGGACATCCTACGAGCAGTACTTC.

The chain uses TRBV5-6 and TRBJ2-1; 7 bases align to TRBD2. CDR3 length equals 16 residues. Per germline, CDR1 SGHDT and CDR2 YYEEEE. V shed 1 base and J 4 bases; nucleotides not matched to a gene: 8. The CDR3: CASSLSPSGHYNEQFF. The CDR3 DNA sequence: TGTGCCAGCAGCTTGTCCCCTAGCGGACATTACAATGAGCAGTTCTTC.

This clone was detected only once. The genes are TRBV7-2 and TRBJ2-7, with 8 nucleotides matching TRBD2. CDR1 SGHTA and CDR2 FQGNSA come from the germline V gene. V lost 6 bases, J lost 0 bases, and 7 bases stayed unmatched. The CDR3 has 15 amino acids. The CDR3 region has the DNA TGTGCCAGCAGTATGTTAGCGGGGAGCTCCTACGAGCAGTACTTC. This encodes CASSMLAGSSYEQYF.

This chain joins TRBV6-5 and TRBJ1-1; no definite D call. The CDR3 totals 12 residues. The V and J ends lost 10 bases and 8 bases respectively, with 17 bases between them. Germline lookup yields CDR1 MNHEY and CDR2 SVGAGI. The chain's CDR3 is CATAKGRGEAFF. The DNA of the CDR3 is TGTGCCACCGCCAAGGGTCGGGGAGAAGCTTTCTTT.

The chain uses TRBV29-1 and TRBJ2-7; TRBD1 matches at 7 bases. Germline trimming cut 6 bases from V and 4 bases from J; bases unmatched to any gene: 9. The CDR3 has 13 residues. Germline V lookup: CDR1 SQVTM, CDR2 ANQGSEA. The CDR3: CSVGLGTAYEQYF. In nucleotides, the CDR3 is TGCAGCGTCGGTTTAGGGACAGCATACGAGCAGTACTTC.

This chain uses TRBV27 with TRBJ2-7, with D possibly TRBD1 on 5 matching bases. Germline V CDR1 and CDR2: MNHEY, SMNVEV (reference sequence). This CDR3 spans 13 amino acids. Trimming stripped 5 bases from V and 6 bases from J, with 14 bases between. CDR3 in DNA: TGTGCCAGCAGTACCTCAGGGTTGGGCGAGCAGTACTTC. This codes for CASSTSGLGEQYF.

The chain employs TRBV28 and TRBJ2-3; TRBD1 matches at 7 bases. This CDR3 is 15 amino acids long. V lost 6 bases to trimming and J lost 4 bases; unmatched junction nucleotides: 10. Germline CDR1 MDHEN, CDR2 SYDVKM. The CDR3 coding sequence is TGTGCCAGCAGCATAACAGGGGTCCGTGCAGATACGCAGTATTTT. Translated, it gives CASSITGVRADTQYF.

The chain combines TRBV2 with TRBJ1-1; no definite D call. Germline V lookup: CDR1 SNHLY, CDR2 FYNNEI. The CDR3 has 14 residues. Trimming took off 6 bases at V and 3 bases at J, with 14 bases between the two ends. CDR3 sequence: CASSYLSEDTEAFF. CDR3 coding DNA: TGTGCCAGCAGCTACCTATCAGAGGACACTGAAGCTTTCTTT.

The chain couples TRBV27 to TRBJ2-1; 7 bases are shared with TRBD2. CDR1 is MNHEY, CDR2 SMNVEV, per germline (reference sequence). The CDR3 has 15 residues. J gave up 5 bases and V 0 bases, and 4 bases lay outside the gene matches. CDR3 sequence: CASSLSGLGDNEQFF. DNA of the CDR3: TGTGCCAGCAGTTTATCTGGACTAGGAGACAATGAGCAGTTCTTC.

Only a few counts were recorded for this clone. This specimen includes other DNA sequences encoding the same CDR3. V usage is TRBV7-2 and J usage is TRBJ2-7, with D unclear. V lost 5 bases, J lost 4 bases, and 6 bases lay in between. Germline values: CDR1 SGHTA, CDR2 FQGNSA. This CDR3 region has 11 residues. The CDR3 coding sequence is TGTGCCAGCAGCCCCCAGTACGAGCAGTACTTC. Translated, it gives CASSPQYEQYF.

The genes are TRBV2 and TRBJ1-5; 10 bases align to TRBD1. With V trimmed by 5 bases and J by 5 bases, 3 bases remained unmatched. Germline V lookup: CDR1 SNHLY, CDR2 FYNNEI. This CDR3 has 14 amino acids. CDR3 coding DNA: TGTGCCAGCAGTCTGGACAGGGGGGATCAGCCCCAGCATTTT. It specifies CASSLDRGDQPQHF.

This sequence joins TRBV7-3 and TRBJ2-7; 11 bases match TRBD2. Germline V gene sequence: CDR1 SGHTA, CDR2 FQGTGA. CDR3 length equals 16 residues. V was pared by 2 bases and J by 1 base, with 4 bases of the junction left unmatched. CDR3 in amino acids: CASSLVGTSGSYEQYF. The CDR3 region has the DNA TGTGCCAGCAGCTTAGTAGGGACTAGCGGTTCCTACGAGCAGTACTTC.

This chain connects TRBV4-1 to TRBJ2-7; D possibly corresponds to TRBD2 (7 bases). CDR3 length: 13 amino acids. The ends were cut back, 1 base at V and 12 bases at J, with 16 bases in the middle. Germline-derived CDR1 and CDR2 are MGHRA and YSYEKL. This CDR3 reads CASSQADGGRLYF. The CDR3 region has the DNA TGCGCCAGCAGCCAAGCCGACGGGGGGCGTTTGTACTTC.

The chain is built from TRBV7-2 and TRBJ2-3; 7 nucleotides align to TRBD1. The CDR3 extends over 13 amino acids. Germline lookup yields CDR1 SGHTA and CDR2 FQGNSA. The trim removed 5 bases at V and 6 bases at J, leaving 5 bases unmatched. In nucleotides, the CDR3 is TGTGCCAGCAGCCTAGACAGGGTCGATACGCAGTATTTT. It codes for CASSLDRVDTQYF.

This rearrangement joins TRBV4-2 to TRBJ2-7, with D perhaps TRBD2 (5 bases). Germline V gene data show CDR1 as LGHNA and CDR2 as YNFKEQ. Trimming took off 0 bases at V and 4 bases at J, with 13 bases between the two ends. This CDR3 comprises 15 residues. The CDR3 reads CASSQDFSSRYEQYF. The CDR3 DNA sequence: TGTGCCAGCAGCCAAGACTTTTCTAGCCGGTACGAGCAGTACTTC.

The rearrangement links TRBV9 to TRBJ1-3, with TRBD1 identical over 7 bases. The CDR3 loop spans 14 amino acids. J was trimmed by 6 bases and V by 4 bases; bases with no gene match: 7. CDR1 and CDR2 from the germline V gene are SGDLS and YYNGEE. CDR3 in amino acids: CASSSRQGQNTIYF. CDR3 in DNA: TGTGCCAGCAGCTCCCGACAGGGCCAAAACACCATATATTTT.

This chain joins TRBV27 and TRBJ1-2; the D gene is possibly TRBD1 (5 bases). CDR3 length: 14 amino acids. The germline V and J ends were trimmed by 6 bases and 4 bases, with 15 bases remaining between them. Germline V lookup: CDR1 MNHEY, CDR2 SMNVEV (reference sequence). The CDR3 sequence: CASSPGSPPYGYTF. The CDR3 nucleotides are TGTGCCAGCAGCCCAGGGTCTCCCCCCTATGGCTACACCTTC.

The chain carries TRBV27 and TRBJ1-1, with D tentatively TRBD1 (5 bases). CDR1 and CDR2 (germline): MNHEY, SMNVEV (reference sequence). CDR3 length: 13 amino acids. Trimming stripped 9 bases from V and 9 bases from J, with 20 bases between. The CDR3 DNA follows: TGTGCCAGTGGAGCGGGGCTTGAACCCCAAGCTTTCTTT. It specifies CASGAGLEPQAFF.

The chain recombines TRBV5-1 with TRBJ2-4, with D possibly being TRBD1 (6 bases). Trimming stripped 3 bases from V and 0 bases from J, with 10 bases between. The CDR3 totals 15 residues. Germline assignment: CDR1 SGHRS and CDR2 YFSETQ. CDR3 in amino acids: CASSSTGVAKNIQYF. The CDR3 DNA reads TGCGCCAGCAGCTCGACAGGTGTAGCCAAAAACATTCAGTACTTC.

V gene TRBV11-1 combines with J gene TRBJ2-5; maybe TRBD1 (6 bases). This CDR3 comprises 14 residues. V lost 6 bases, J lost 5 bases, and 16 bases lay in between. Germline CDR1 reads SGHAT; CDR2 reads FQDESV (reference sequence). The CDR3 loop reads CASSSTGVWETQYF. For the CDR3, the DNA is TGTGCCAGCAGTTCGACAGGTGTATGGGAGACCCAGTACTTC. The full variable domain, with the rest looked up from reference TRBV11-1 and TRBJ2-5, is EAEVAQSPRYKITEKSQAVAFWCDPISGHATLYWYRQILGQGPELLVQFQDESVVDDSQLPKDRFSAERLKGVDSTLKIQPAELGDSAMYLCASSSTGVWETQYFGPGTRLLVL.

The chain is built from TRBV2 and TRBJ2-7; D might be TRBD2 (8 bases). CDR1 is SNHLY and CDR2 is FYNNEI in the germline V gene. Trimming removed 6 bases at V and 0 bases at J, with 27 bases between. The CDR3 is made up of 19 amino acids. The CDR3 DNA is TGTGCCAGCAGCCCCCGGCGCACAGGGGAAGCGGGAGCCTCCTACGAGCAGTACTTC. Translating it yields CASSPRRTGEAGASYEQYF.

The CDR3 region has the DNA TGTGCCAGCAGTGGGAGTGGAGAGACCCAGTACTTC. Its translation: CASSGSGETQYF. J is TRBJ2-5 and V is TRBV6-6; D might be TRBD2 (5 bases). Trimming stripped 5 bases from V and 4 bases from J, with 8 bases between. The germline gives CDR1 MNHNY, CDR2 SVGAGI (reference sequence). The CDR3 covers 12 residues.

The chain has TRBV19 and TRBJ2-7; the D gene is possibly TRBD2 (6 bases). V lost 4 bases, J lost 3 bases, and 13 bases lay in between. CDR1 is LNHDA and CDR2 is SQIVND in the germline V gene (reference sequence). CDR3 size: 14 residues. For the CDR3, the DNA is TGTGCCAGTAGTAGGGCGGGACCCATCTACGAGCAGTACTTC. The encoded protein is CASSRAGPIYEQYF.

J is TRBJ2-7 and V is TRBV7-3; 9 bases are a match to TRBD1. J was trimmed by 4 bases and V by 2 bases; bases with no gene match: 6. The V gene's germline CDR1 is SGHTA and CDR2 FQGTGA. The CDR3 extends over 15 amino acids. The CDR3 coding sequence is TGTGCCAGCAGCTTAGTGGGACAGGGTACGTACGAGCAGTACTTC. Its protein product is CASSLVGQGTYEQYF.

This chain links TRBV2 with TRBJ2-7; TRBD2 aligns across 7 bases. Germline CDR1 is SNHLY and CDR2 is FYNNEI. CDR3 length: 15 amino acids. Losses at the gene ends were 6 bases for V and 2 bases for J; bases not matched to a gene: 10. The CDR3 sequence is CASRTEAGWAYEQYF. For the CDR3, the DNA is TGTGCCAGCAGGACTGAAGCGGGATGGGCCTACGAGCAGTACTTC.

The gene calls are TRBV27 and TRBJ1-1, with D unclear. V was trimmed by 4 bases and J by 3 bases, leaving 12 bases between them. Germline V CDR1 and CDR2: MNHEY, SMNVEV (reference sequence). This CDR3 comprises 14 residues. The CDR3 bases are TGTGCCAGCAGTTCCCCTATTGAGCACACTGAAGCTTTCTTT. Translated: CASSSPIEHTEAFF.

The rearrangement joins TRBV19 to TRBJ1-3; TRBD1 agrees at 8 bases. Trimming removed 10 bases from V and 4 bases from J; junction bases left unmatched: 12. The CDR3 sequence is 15 residues long. CDR1 is LNHDA, CDR2 SQIVND, per germline (reference sequence). This CDR3 reads CATTRPGQEGNTIYF. The CDR3 DNA follows: TGTGCCACCACACGACCGGGACAGGAGGGAAACACCATATATTTT.

J is TRBJ2-1 and V is TRBV15; a weak D match, TRBD2 (6 bases). CDR1 LNHNV and CDR2 YYDKDF come from the germline V gene (reference sequence). The CDR3 is made up of 16 amino acids. Trimming left V 1 base short and J 8 bases short, with 18 bases between. CDR3 sequence: CATSRGPGTGDDEQFF. The CDR3, as DNA: TGTGCCACCAGCAGAGGCCCTGGGACTGGAGACGATGAGCAGTTCTTC.

V and J are TRBV4-3 and TRBJ1-2, with 8 nucleotides matching TRBD1. The germline gives CDR1 LGHNA, CDR2 YSLEER. CDR3 length equals 17 residues. V was pared by 0 bases and J by 6 bases, with 12 bases of the junction left unmatched. In DNA, the CDR3 is TGCGCCAGCAGCCAAGATGGGACAGGAAACTTGGGGAATGGCTACACCTTC. Its protein product is CASSQDGTGNLGNGYTF.